The rows below give T cell receptor beta chains drawn from one sample of a study of neoadjuvant nivolumab and ipilimumab in lung cancer. Assay used: immunoSEQ multiplex PCR; TCRdb lists only in-frame clones, some missing. The data contain 45,000 to 55,000 clones, 85% to 90% of them seen just once; the ten biggest clones take up 3.7%. The sample in question was blood, obtained before neoadjuvant nivolumab, alone or with ipilimumab. These receptors originate from an adult with non-small cell lung cancer. Some clones in this sample may be carry-over from other donors' samples. Both conserved end residues are part of each CDR3. A D gene is named only where the DNA matches it firmly. Not every row has a clone size; where given, it reads once, few, many or a size class.

d_gene,j_gene,abundance,v_gene,CDR3aa,CDR3nt
NA,TRBJ2-7,NA,TRBV5-4,CASSRDRGGHEQYF,TGTGCCAGCAGCCGCGACAGGGGAGGGCACGAGCAGTACTTC
NA,TRBJ1-1,once,TRBV7-9,CASIVKVGNTEAFF,TGTGCCAGCATCGTCAAGGTGGGGAACACTGAAGCTTTCTTT
TRBD2,TRBJ2-5,NA,TRBV5-1,CASSHGTSQETQYF,TGCGCCAGCAGCCACGGGACTAGCCAAGAGACCCAGTACTTC
NA,TRBJ1-2,NA,TRBV5-1,CASSLERISGCTF,TGCGCCAGCAGCTTGGAGAGGATTTCCGGCTGCACCTTC
NA,TRBJ2-7,NA,TRBV11-2,CASSQQLVGQYF,TGTGCCAGCAGCCAACAGTTAGTTGGGCAGTACTTC
NA,TRBJ2-3,NA,TRBV10-3,CAIRTALSTDTQYF,TGTGCCATCAGGACGGCCCTTAGCACAGATACGCAGTATTTT
NA,TRBJ2-7,NA,TRBV5-4,CASSPGPTEGYEQYF,TGTGCCAGCAGCCCGGGACCGACTGAGGGGTACGAGCAGTACTTC
TRBD1,TRBJ1-2,NA,TRBV6-5,CASKGTGGGGYTF,TGTGCCAGCAAAGGGACAGGGGGCGGTGGCTACACCTTC
NA,TRBJ2-1,NA,TRBV27,CASSGLGDIYYNEQFF,TGTGCCAGCAGTGGACTAGGGGACATTTATTACAATGAGCAGTTCTTC
TRBD1,TRBJ2-7,once,TRBV5-1,CASSSGQGTYEQYF,TGCGCCAGCAGCTCAGGACAGGGGACTTACGAGCAGTACTTC
TRBD1,TRBJ1-2,NA,TRBV6-5,CASSYSTGGGYTF,TGTGCCAGCAGTTACTCCACAGGGGGTGGCTACACCTTC
NA,TRBJ1-5,NA,TRBV6-6,CASRRQSYSNQPQHF,TGTGCCAGCAGGCGACAGTCGTATAGCAATCAGCCCCAGCATTTT
NA,TRBJ2-7,NA,TRBV25-1,CASSETGFSYEQYF,TGTGCCAGCAGTGAAACAGGGTTCTCCTACGAGCAGTACTTC
NA,TRBJ2-7,NA,TRBV5-1,CASSGLGGGYEQYF,TGCGCCAGCAGCGGCCTTGGCGGCGGGTACGAGCAGTACTTC
TRBD1,TRBJ1-1,NA,TRBV25-1,CASRSQGDGTEAFF,TGTGCCAGCAGAAGCCAGGGGGATGGCACTGAAGCTTTCTTT
NA,TRBJ2-5,NA,TRBV29-1,CSVVEVRETQYF,TGCAGCGTTGTAGAGGTGCGGGAGACCCAGTACTTC
TRBD2,TRBJ2-5,few,TRBV2,CASSFLTSGPETQYF,TGTGCCAGCAGTTTTTTGACTAGCGGGCCCGAGACCCAGTACTTC
NA,TRBJ2-7,NA,TRBV28,CASRQQGYEQYF,TGTGCCAGCAGGCAACAGGGTTACGAGCAGTACTTC
NA,TRBJ2-7,NA,TRBV28,CASRRLSPYEQYF,TGTGCCAGCAGACGGCTTAGCCCCTACGAGCAGTACTTC
NA,TRBJ1-1,NA,TRBV10-3,CAISGTGWAFF,TGTGCCATCAGTGGTACAGGGTGGGCTTTCTTT
TRBD2,TRBJ2-3,NA,TRBV7-3,CASSALAGGPPDTQYF,TGTGCCAGCAGCGCCTTAGCGGGAGGGCCCCCAGATACGCAGTATTTT
TRBD1,TRBJ1-2,NA,TRBV5-4,CASSLAGTGQVYTF,TGTGCCAGCAGCTTGGCTGGGACAGGGCAAGTCTACACCTTC
NA,TRBJ1-1,NA,TRBV6-6,CASRLWGDTEAFF,TGTGCCAGCAGATTATGGGGGGACACTGAAGCTTTCTTT
TRBD2,TRBJ2-3,NA,TRBV9,CASSEGSGITDTQYF,TGTGCCAGCAGCGAAGGTAGCGGGATCACAGATACGCAGTATTTT
TRBD1,TRBJ1-2,NA,TRBV2,CASRLTGTANYGYTF,TGTGCCAGCAGACTTACCGGGACAGCAAACTATGGCTACACCTTC
NA,TRBJ2-3,NA,TRBV2,CASRGGRDTQYF,TGTGCCAGCAGGGGAGGTAGAGATACGCAGTATTTT
TRBD1,TRBJ1-2,NA,TRBV6-5,CASSFQQGRANYGYTF,TGTGCCAGCAGTTTCCAACAGGGGAGGGCTAACTATGGCTACACCTTC
TRBD1,TRBJ1-2,NA,TRBV7-2,CASSPQTGDYGYTF,TGTGCCAGCAGCCCGCAGACAGGGGACTATGGCTACACCTTC
NA,TRBJ2-1,NA,TRBV11-3,CASSFTDSYEQFF,TGTGCCAGCAGCTTCACAGACAGCTATGAGCAGTTCTTC
NA,TRBJ2-3,once,TRBV2,CASSDRSSTDTQYF,TGTGCCAGCAGTGACAGGTCTAGCACAGATACGCAGTATTTT
NA,TRBJ1-1,NA,TRBV7-9,CASSRTDYTEAFF,TGTGCCAGCAGCCGGACGGACTACACTGAAGCTTTCTTT
NA,TRBJ1-2,NA,TRBV5-4,CASSLVGEGNYGYTF,TGTGCCAGCAGCTTGGTAGGGGAAGGAAACTATGGCTACACCTTC
NA,TRBJ1-2,NA,TRBV6-5,CASSYHRVNNYGYTF,TGTGCCAGCAGTTATCATAGGGTAAATAACTATGGCTACACCTTC
NA,TRBJ1-2,NA,TRBV30,CAWSAGALYGYTF,TGTGCCTGGAGTGCCGGGGCCCTCTATGGCTACACCTTC
TRBD1,TRBJ2-7,NA,TRBV5-1,CASSFQGETSYEQYF,TGCGCCAGCAGCTTCCAGGGGGAGACCTCCTACGAGCAGTACTTC
NA,TRBJ2-7,NA,TRBV5-6,CASSLARSTGSEQYF,TGTGCCAGCAGCTTGGCTAGGAGTACAGGGTCCGAGCAGTACTTC
TRBD1,TRBJ1-5,NA,TRBV5-1,CASSRQGGNQPQHF,TGCGCCAGCAGCCGGCAGGGGGGTAATCAGCCCCAGCATTTT
TRBD1,TRBJ1-2,once,TRBV18,CASSQGSTGTGGSYGYTF,TGTGCCAGCTCACAAGGCTCGACCGGGACAGGGGGTTCGTATGGCTACACCTTC
NA,TRBJ2-7,once,TRBV11-1,CASSLAETSYEQYF,TGTGCCAGCAGCTTAGCGGAGACCTCCTACGAGCAGTACTTC
NA,TRBJ2-7,NA,TRBV11-2,CASSLDKGDTYEQYF,TGTGCCAGCAGCTTAGATAAAGGAGATACCTACGAGCAGTACTTC
TRBD1,TRBJ2-1,NA,TRBV15,CATSREGTGPYNEQFF,TGTGCCACCAGCAGAGAGGGGACAGGGCCCTACAATGAGCAGTTCTTC
NA,TRBJ2-7,NA,TRBV7-9,CASSFGPASYEQYF,TGTGCCAGCAGCTTCGGCCCGGCATCCTACGAGCAGTACTTC
TRBD1,TRBJ1-1,NA,TRBV19,CASSITGVGTEAFF,TGTGCCAGTAGTATCACAGGGGTAGGAACTGAAGCTTTCTTT
TRBD2,TRBJ2-3,NA,TRBV6-5,CASRLAGNMDTQYF,TGTGCCAGCAGGCTAGCGGGAAATATGGATACGCAGTATTTT
NA,TRBJ1-5,NA,TRBV30,CAWSGGNDQPQHF,TGTGCCTGGTCGGGGGGCAACGATCAGCCCCAGCATTTT
NA,TRBJ1-5,NA,TRBV18,CASSPNGGDQPQHF,TGTGCCAGCTCACCAAACGGGGGAGATCAGCCCCAGCATTTT
NA,TRBJ1-2,NA,TRBV5-5,CASSLALGTVYGYTF,TGTGCCAGCAGCTTGGCGTTAGGGACGGTCTATGGCTACACCTTC
TRBD2,TRBJ2-5,NA,TRBV4-1,CASSQDGIAGGRETQYF,TGCGCCAGCAGCCAAGATGGGATAGCGGGAGGAAGAGAGACCCAGTACTTC
NA,TRBJ1-2,NA,TRBV19,CASSGSRFYGYTF,TGTGCCAGTAGTGGTTCACGGTTCTATGGCTACACCTTC
NA,TRBJ1-2,NA,TRBV5-1,CASSTEGPGGYTF,TGCGCCAGCAGCACCGAGGGGCCGGGTGGCTACACCTTC
NA,TRBJ1-1,once,TRBV19,CASTGPGRDTEAFF,TGTGCCAGTACTGGGCCAGGTAGAGACACTGAAGCTTTCTTT